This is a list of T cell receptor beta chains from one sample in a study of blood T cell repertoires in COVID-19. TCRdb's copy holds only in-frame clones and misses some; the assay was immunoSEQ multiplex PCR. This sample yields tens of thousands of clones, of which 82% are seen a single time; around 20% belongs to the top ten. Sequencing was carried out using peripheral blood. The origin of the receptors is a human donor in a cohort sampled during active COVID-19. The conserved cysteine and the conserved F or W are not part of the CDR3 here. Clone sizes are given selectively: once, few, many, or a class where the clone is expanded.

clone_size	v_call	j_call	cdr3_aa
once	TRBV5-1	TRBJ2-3	ASSVPGLAGTDTQY
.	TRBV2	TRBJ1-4	ASSEEYANEKLF
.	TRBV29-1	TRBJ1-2	SVDSRGYT
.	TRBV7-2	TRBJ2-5	ASSLYSAEVTQY
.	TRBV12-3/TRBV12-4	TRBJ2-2	ASSSRGELF
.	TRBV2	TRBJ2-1	ASSDLKGAWGEQF
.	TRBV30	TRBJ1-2	AWSNRGYGYT
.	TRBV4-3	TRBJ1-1	ASRVVGDNTEAF
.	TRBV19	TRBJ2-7	ASSVGTGIFYEQY
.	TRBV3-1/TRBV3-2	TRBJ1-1	ASSREKGMCTEAF
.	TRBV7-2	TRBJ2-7	ASSTAGRSYEQY
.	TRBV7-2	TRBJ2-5	ASSPTHRETQY
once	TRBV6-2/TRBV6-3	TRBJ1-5	ASSTSFRTGRLGDQPQH
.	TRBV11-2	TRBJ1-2	ASSPGGGNSGYT
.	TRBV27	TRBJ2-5	ASSLVAGRETQY
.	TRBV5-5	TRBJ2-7	ASSLSGNGYEQY
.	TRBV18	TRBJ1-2	ASSTDRLYGYT
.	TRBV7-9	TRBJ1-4	ASSPPSDGKLF
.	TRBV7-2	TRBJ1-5	ASSSPGAPQH
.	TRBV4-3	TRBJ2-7	ASSYRQSGYEQY